This is a list of T cell receptor beta chains from one sample in a study of regulatory T cells in long-lasting Graves disease. Using its own MiXCR run on the multiplex PCR reads, TCRdb lists one record per CDR3 protein. This repertoire shows 440,000 or so distinct CDR3 sequences, under 15% found once; its top ten account for roughly a sixth. The data were also submitted as part of a second study, on T cells in Graves' hyperthyroidism and ophthalmopathy.

Here the sequenced sample was peripheral blood mononuclear cells (PBMCs), taken at new diagnosis, from a patient treated with antithyroid drugs. The receptors stem from a woman aged 25-40 years with Graves disease. CDR3s include the opening cysteine and the closing phenylalanine or tryptophan. A D gene is named only where the DNA matches it firmly. Only some rows state a clone size, as once, few, many or a class for expanded clones.

TRBJ2-7 | . | TRBV30 | . | CAWSANQIIYEQYF | TGTGCCTGGAGTGCAAATCAAATTATCTACGAGCAGTACTTC
TRBJ2-2 | TRBD2 | TRBV7-9 | . | CASSSGTSGRPTGELFF | TGTGCCAGCAGCTCCGGGACTAGCGGGAGACCCACCGGGGAGCTGTTTTTT
TRBJ1-5 | . | TRBV18 | . | CASSPGGNNQPQHF | TGTGCCAGCTCACCGGGCGGAAACAATCAGCCCCAGCATTTT
TRBJ1-5 | . | TRBV20-1 | many | CSARGGGSNQPQHF | TGCAGTGCTAGGGGGGGCGGTAGCAATCAGCCCCAGCATTTT
TRBJ1-1 | . | TRBV12-3/TRBV12-4 | many | CASSWKKAFF | TGTGCCAGCAGTTGGAAGAAAGCTTTCTTT
TRBJ1-5 | . | TRBV7-9 | . | CASSLPGALEPQHF | TGTGCCAGCAGCTTACCGGGGGCCCTAGAGCCCCAGCATTTT
TRBJ1-6 | . | TRBV2 | many | CASRTLTSSPLHF | TGTGCCAGCAGGACGCTGACGTCCTCTCCCCTCCACTTT
TRBJ1-2 | TRBD1 | TRBV7-9 | . | CASSSGTAFNYGYTF | TGTGCCAGCAGCTCAGGGACAGCCTTCAACTATGGCTACACCTTC
TRBJ2-1 | TRBD2 | TRBV7-2 | . | CASSLIAGAVYEQFF | TGTGCCAGCAGCTTAATTGCGGGAGCGGTGTATGAGCAGTTCTTC
TRBJ1-2 | . | TRBV11-2 | few | CASSPAQWYGYTF | TGTGCCAGCAGCCCAGCGCAGTGGTATGGCTACACCTTC
TRBJ2-2 | . | TRBV7-9 | many | CASSTYRVDTGELFF | TGTGCCAGCAGCACCTACAGGGTTGACACCGGGGAGCTGTTTTTT
TRBJ2-7 | TRBD2 | TRBV18 | few | CASSPSGQDLLMGGSYEQYF | TGTGCCAGCTCACCATCAGGGCAGGACCTACTAATGGGGGGGTCCTACGAGCAGTACTTC
TRBJ2-1 | . | TRBV2 | once | CASRPIPGYRNEQFF | TGTGCCAGCAGGCCCATCCCGGGCTACCGAAATGAGCAGTTCTTC
TRBJ2-1 | . | TRBV11-1 | many | CASRDRPSSYNEQFF | TGTGCCAGCAGAGACAGGCCTAGCTCCTACAATGAGCAGTTCTTC
TRBJ2-1 | . | TRBV7-9 | many | CASSEPGAGSISEQFF | TGTGCCAGCAGTGAGCCGGGGGCGGGATCCATCAGTGAGCAGTTCTTC
TRBJ2-7 | TRBD2 | TRBV6-2/TRBV6-3 | many | CASSYHQAGASSYEQYF | TGTGCCAGCAGTTACCACCAAGCGGGAGCGTCCTCCTACGAGCAGTACTTC
TRBJ1-6 | . | TRBV25-1 | . | CASSETGASLHF | TGTGCCAGCAGTGAGACGGGGGCCTCCCTCCACTTT
TRBJ2-1 | . | TRBV25-1 | many | CASSDPWDGYNEQFF | TGTGCCAGCAGTGACCCGTGGGACGGCTACAATGAGCAGTTCTTC
TRBJ1-2 | . | TRBV30 | many | CAWRLGLAFYGYTF | TGTGCCTGGAGGTTAGGACTGGCTTTCTATGGCTACACCTTC
TRBJ2-5 | TRBD2 | TRBV20-1 | many | CSARSRLAQETQYF | TGCAGTGCTAGATCTAGACTAGCGCAAGAGACCCAGTACTTC
TRBJ2-7 | . | TRBV6-5 | few | CASSYSGEGVSYEQYF | TGTGCCAGCAGTTACTCCGGGGAGGGGGTCTCCTACGAGCAGTACTTC
TRBJ2-7 | TRBD1 | TRBV5-1 | many | CASSTGTGLRNEQYF | TGCGCCAGCAGCACCGGGACAGGGTTGAGGAACGAGCAGTACTTC
TRBJ1-1 | . | TRBV19 | many | CASSIVGGRTEAFF | TGTGCCAGTAGTATAGTTGGGGGCCGGACTGAAGCTTTCTTT
TRBJ1-4 | . | TRBV28 | few | CASSQGWANEKLFF | TGTGCCAGCAGTCAAGGGTGGGCTAATGAAAAACTGTTTTTT
TRBJ1-2 | . | TRBV30 | many | CAWMEGSNYGYTF | TGTGCCTGGATGGAGGGTTCGAACTATGGCTACACCTTC
TRBJ2-7 | . | TRBV5-1 | few | CASALQLAYEQYF | TGCGCCAGCGCCCTGCAGCTAGCCTACGAGCAGTACTTC
TRBJ1-1 | . | TRBV12-3/TRBV12-4 | many | CASIGNTEAFF | TGTGCCAGCATTGGGAACACTGAAGCTTTCTTT
TRBJ2-1 | TRBD2 | TRBV24-1 | many | CATSVARTSGSHNEQFF | TGTGCCACCAGTGTTGCCCGGACTAGCGGGAGCCACAATGAGCAGTTCTTC
TRBJ1-5 | . | TRBV28 | few | CASSSSWLGYDQPQHF | TGTGCCAGCAGTTCCTCTTGGCTGGGATACGATCAGCCCCAGCATTTT
TRBJ2-7 | TRBD2 | TRBV5-6 | . | CASILAGEFPGEQYF | TGTGCCAGTATACTAGCGGGAGAGTTCCCTGGCGAGCAGTACTTC
TRBJ2-7 | . | TRBV13 | many | CASSLNLPPYEQYF | TGTGCCAGCAGCTTAAACCTGCCTCCCTACGAGCAGTACTTC
TRBJ2-2 | . | TRBV19 | . | CATQRGYNTGELFF | TGTGCCACTCAGAGGGGGTACAACACCGGGGAGCTGTTTTTT
TRBJ2-2 | TRBD1 | TRBV19 | . | CASKGQVNTGELFF | TGTGCCAGTAAGGGACAGGTTAATACCGGGGAGCTGTTTTTT
TRBJ2-1 | TRBD2 | TRBV11-2 | few | CASSFRASGIHNEQFF | TGTGCCAGCAGCTTTAGGGCTAGCGGGATCCACAATGAGCAGTTCTTC
TRBJ2-3 | . | TRBV10-2 | many | CASSGVSGFTDTQYF | TGCGCCAGCAGCGGCGTTTCGGGATTCACAGATACGCAGTATTTT